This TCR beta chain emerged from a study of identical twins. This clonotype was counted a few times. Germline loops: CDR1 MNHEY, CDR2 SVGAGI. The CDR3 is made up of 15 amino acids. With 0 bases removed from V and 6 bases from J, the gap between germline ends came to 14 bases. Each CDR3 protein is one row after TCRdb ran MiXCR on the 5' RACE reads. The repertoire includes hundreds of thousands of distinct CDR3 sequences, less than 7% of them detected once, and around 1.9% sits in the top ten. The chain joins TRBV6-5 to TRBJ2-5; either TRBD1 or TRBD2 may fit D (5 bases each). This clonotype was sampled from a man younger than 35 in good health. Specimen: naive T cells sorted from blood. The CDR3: CASSYSGRISKTQYF. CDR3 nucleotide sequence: TGTGCCAGCAGTTACTCGGGACGGATCTCGAAGACCCAGTACTTC.